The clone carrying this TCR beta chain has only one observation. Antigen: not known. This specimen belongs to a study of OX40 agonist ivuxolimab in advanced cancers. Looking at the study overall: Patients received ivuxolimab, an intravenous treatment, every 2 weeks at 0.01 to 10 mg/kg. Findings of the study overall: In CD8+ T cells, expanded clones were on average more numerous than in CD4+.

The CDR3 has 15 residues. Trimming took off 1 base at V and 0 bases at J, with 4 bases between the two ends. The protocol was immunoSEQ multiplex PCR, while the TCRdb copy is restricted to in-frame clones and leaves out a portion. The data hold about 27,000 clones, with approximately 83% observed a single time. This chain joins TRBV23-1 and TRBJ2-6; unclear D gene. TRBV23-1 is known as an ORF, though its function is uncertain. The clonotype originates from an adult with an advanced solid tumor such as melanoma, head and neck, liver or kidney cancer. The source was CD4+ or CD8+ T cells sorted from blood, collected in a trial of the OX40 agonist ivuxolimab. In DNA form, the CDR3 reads TGCGCCAGCAGTCAATACAACTCTGGGGCCAACGTCCTGACTTTC. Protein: CASSQYNSGANVLTF.